This T cell receptor beta chain was found in a study of cytomegalovirus exposure and HLA in healthy donors. Study-wide results and caveats: TCR beta V segments were, for the most part, productive about 87% or about 30% of the time in an earlier analysis. Excluded were some V segments that proved indistinguishable, including TRBV6-2 and TRBV6-3.

13 Jbeta primers and 60 Vbeta primers were used for the PCR. Source study methods: In a later analysis, of 80 million to 90 million unique beta chains, roughly 9.9 million appeared in at least two donors. Repertoires were generated with immunoSEQ multiplex PCR, while TCRdb's copy carries only in-frame clones and drops some. V and J calls and clone size follow that table, whereas D and trimming were derived from the DNA. The data show roughly 150,000 clones, about 80% seen once. CDR1 is SGHRS and CDR2 is YFSETQ in the germline V gene. This CDR3 is built from 16 residues. Note on this clone: The antigen is not known.

Donors consisted of healthy bone marrow donors. This receptor was taken from a woman in her 40s in good health and CMV-seronegative. The chain links TRBV5-1 to TRBJ2-5; TRBD2 matches 14 bases. The J call is uncertain, as TRBJ2-7 better fits the DNA end. Sequencing input: PBMCs. The CDR3 protein is CASSEGTSGSSYEQYF. CDR3 DNA sequence: TGCGCCAGCAGCGAAGGGACTAGCGGGAGCTCCTACGAGCAGTACTTC.